Detailed here is one TCR beta chain. As yet, its antigen is unknown. This entry belongs to a study of molecular identifiers for immune sequencing clone quantification. Study-wide background: Replicate experiments took RNA from 20,000 or 100,000 naive CD8 cells, divided it five ways and sequenced four.

Study-wide findings and caveats: Spiked-in Jurkat TCR RNA corresponding to one cell was reported as detectable against 750,000 to 1,000,000 naive cells. It was shown that clones above 20 RNA copies held over 99% of effector molecules, but under 1% in naive cells.

The V gene end was trimmed by 4 bases and the J gene end by 6 bases; junction bases not matched to a gene: 6. CDR1 and CDR2 from the germline V gene are SGHNT and YYREEE (reference sequence). The length of the CDR3 is 16 residues. Listed TCR primers and previously described methods were used for bulk TCR libraries. One entry per CDR3 protein results from TCRdb running MiXCR on the PCR reads. The table includes around 470,000 distinct CDR3 sequences, 25% detected once. This chain uses TRBV5-4 with TRBJ2-3; 15 bases agree with TRBD2. The source is a human donor in good health. Some libraries in this study had Jurkat cell RNA spiked in. The specimen was naive CD8+ T cells from blood, with Jurkat cell RNA spiked in. Subset described: FACS-sorted CD8+CD4-CCR7+CD45RA+ naive T cells. The CDR3 DNA is TGTGCCAGCAGCAACGGACTAGCGGGAGGGTTGGATACGCAGTATTTT. This encodes CASSNGLAGGLDTQYF. The full variable domain, its missing parts supplied by reference TRBV5-4 and TRBJ2-3, is ETGVTQSPTHLIKTRGQQVTLRCSSQSGHNTVSWYQQALGQGPQFIFQYYREEENGRGNFPPRFSGLQFPNYSSELNVNALELDDSALYLCASSNGLAGGLDTQYFGPGTRLTVL.